The T cell receptor beta chain described here comes from a study of blood T cell repertoires in COVID-19. Across the whole study: Donors in the United States, Italy and Spain gave samples during acute or convalescent COVID-19. The analysed material was cDNA or gDNA that came from T cells, B-cell-depleted T cells, or PBMCs.

As processed by the authors: Reference gene primer amplification in the assay estimated nucleated cell counts. Here immunoSEQ multiplex PCR was the method, and the copy in TCRdb shows in-frame clones only, minus some. The D gene and trimming were derived from the DNA, and the V and J assignments and clone size from that table. The sample records more than 250,000 clones, roughly 83% being singletons. V dropped 4 bases and J dropped 6; count of bases not matched to a gene: 10. There are 16 residues in the CDR3. Germline V gene data show CDR1 as LNHDA and CDR2 as SQIVND (reference sequence). Sequencing used peripheral blood. This receptor was identified in a woman in her forties or fifties with acute or convalescent COVID-19. The chain joins TRBV19 to TRBJ1-2, with 11 bases matching TRBD1. The CDR3 DNA follows: TGTGCCAGTAGTAATACCGGGACAGGGGGTGAAAATGGCTACACCTTC. This gives the protein CASSNTGTGGENGYTF.